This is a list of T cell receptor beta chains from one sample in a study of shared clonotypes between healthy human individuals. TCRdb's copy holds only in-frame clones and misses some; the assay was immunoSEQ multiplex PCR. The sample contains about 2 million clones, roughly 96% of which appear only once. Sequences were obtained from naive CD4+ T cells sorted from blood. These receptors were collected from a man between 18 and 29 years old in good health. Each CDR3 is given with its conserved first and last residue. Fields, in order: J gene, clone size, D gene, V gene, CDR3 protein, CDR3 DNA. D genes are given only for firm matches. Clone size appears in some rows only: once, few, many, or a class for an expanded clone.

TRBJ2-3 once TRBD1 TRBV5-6 CASSSTGGGVDTQYF TGTGCCAGCAGCTCGACAGGGGGCGGCGTAGATACGCAGTATTTT
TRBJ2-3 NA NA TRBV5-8 CASSLTREGTQYF TGTGCCAGCAGCTTGACCAGGGAAGGTACGCAGTATTTT
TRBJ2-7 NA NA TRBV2 CASSKNGGRVDEQYF TGTGCCAGCAGTAAAAATGGGGGGCGGGTCGACGAGCAGTACTTC
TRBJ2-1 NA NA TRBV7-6 CASTAVRELGASYNEQFF TGTGCCAGCACCGCCGTGAGGGAGTTAGGGGCTTCCTACAATGAGCAGTTCTTC
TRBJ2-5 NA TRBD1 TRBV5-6 CASSLRQGQETQYF TGTGCCAGCAGCTTGAGACAGGGCCAAGAGACCCAGTACTTC
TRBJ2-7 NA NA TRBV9 CASSPQGSLYEQYF TGTGCCAGCAGCCCCCAGGGTAGTCTCTACGAGCAGTACTTC
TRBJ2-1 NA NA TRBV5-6 CASSLTGSSYNEQFF TGTGCCAGCAGCTTGACGGGGAGTTCCTACAATGAGCAGTTCTTC
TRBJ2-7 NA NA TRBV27 CASSSATGLATYEQYF TGTGCCAGCAGTTCGGCGACAGGACTCGCTACCTACGAGCAGTACTTC
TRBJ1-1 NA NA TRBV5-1 CASSAAMNTEAFF TGCGCCAGCAGTGCAGCGATGAACACTGAAGCTTTCTTT
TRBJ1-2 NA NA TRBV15 CATSRDPGSGYGYTF TGTGCCACCAGCAGAGATCCAGGGTCTGGTTATGGCTACACCTTC
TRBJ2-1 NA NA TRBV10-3 CAIRPTDYNEQFF TGTGCCATCAGACCTACAGATTACAATGAGCAGTTCTTC
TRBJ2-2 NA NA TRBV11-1 CASSSVKVSLNTGELFF TGTGCCAGCAGCTCGGTTAAAGTGTCCCTCAACACCGGGGAGCTGTTTTTT
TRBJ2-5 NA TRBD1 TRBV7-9 CASTLPDRGQETQYF TGTGCCAGCACCCTACCCGACAGGGGCCAAGAGACCCAGTACTTC
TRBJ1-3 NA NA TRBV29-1 CSVEEMAGGNTIYF TGCAGCGTTGAAGAGATGGCAGGGGGAAACACCATATATTTT
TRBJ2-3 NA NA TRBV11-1 CASSLDGSTDTQYF TGTGCCAGCAGCTTAGACGGGAGCACAGATACGCAGTATTTT
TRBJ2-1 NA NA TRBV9 CASSVVAGSDEQFF TGTGCCAGCAGCGTAGTTGCGGGGAGCGATGAGCAGTTCTTC
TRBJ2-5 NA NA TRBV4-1 CASSQDPGSQETQYF TGCGCCAGCAGCCAAGACCCCGGGTCCCAAGAGACCCAGTACTTC
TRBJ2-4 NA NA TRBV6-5 CASSYSGAIAKNIQYF TGTGCCAGCAGTTACTCTGGGGCGATAGCCAAAAACATTCAGTACTTC
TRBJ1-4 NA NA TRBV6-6 CASFGGRHNEKLFF TGTGCCAGTTTTGGCGGACGGCATAATGAAAAACTGTTTTTT
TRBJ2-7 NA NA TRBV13 CASSLGSPGRGGQYF TGTGCCAGCAGCTTAGGGTCCCCCGGGAGAGGAGGGCAGTACTTC
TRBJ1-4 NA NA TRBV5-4 CASSAKQGSNEKLFF TGTGCCAGCAGCGCTAAACAGGGATCTAATGAAAAACTGTTTTTT
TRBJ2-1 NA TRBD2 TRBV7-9 CASSLGGLAGVLGEQFF TGTGCCAGCAGCCTGGGCGGACTAGCGGGAGTTTTGGGAGAGCAGTTCTTC
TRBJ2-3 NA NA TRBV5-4 CASSLMGPSTDTQYF TGTGCCAGCAGCTTGATGGGCCCTAGCACAGATACGCAGTATTTT
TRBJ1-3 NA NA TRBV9 CASSPIPGNTIYF TGTGCCAGCAGCCCGATTCCCGGAAACACCATATATTTT
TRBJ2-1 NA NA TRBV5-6 CASSPGQGRNEQFF TGTGCCAGCAGCCCGGGGCAGGGTCGTAATGAGCAGTTCTTC
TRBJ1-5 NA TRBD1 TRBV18 CASSTTGSNQPQHF TGTGCCAGCTCAACGACAGGGAGCAATCAGCCCCAGCATTTT
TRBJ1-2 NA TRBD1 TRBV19 CASSPGQGAYGYTF TGTGCCAGTAGCCCTGGACAGGGGGCCTATGGCTACACCTTC
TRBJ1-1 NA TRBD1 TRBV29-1 CSAGQTPLEAFF TGCAGCGCGGGACAGACTCCCCTCGAAGCTTTCTTT
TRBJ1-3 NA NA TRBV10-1 CASSPGESSGNTIYF TGCGCCAGCAGTCCCGGCGAGAGCTCTGGAAACACCATATATTTT
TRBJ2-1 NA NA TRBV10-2 CASSSGPEQFF TGCGCCAGTTCCTCGGGACCTGAGCAGTTCTTC
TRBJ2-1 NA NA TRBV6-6 CASTLRGYEQFF TGTGCCAGCACTCTAAGGGGCTATGAGCAGTTCTTC
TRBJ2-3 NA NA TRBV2 CASSGLVGSDTQYF TGTGCCAGCAGTGGTCTAGTAGGATCAGATACGCAGTATTTT
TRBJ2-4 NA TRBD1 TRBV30 CAWGQGDSNIQYF TGTGCCTGGGGACAGGGGGATTCAAACATTCAGTACTTC
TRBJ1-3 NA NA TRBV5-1 CASSSGIQGNTIYF TGCGCCAGCAGCTCCGGGATCCAAGGAAACACCATATATTTT
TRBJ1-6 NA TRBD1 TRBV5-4 CASSSTGGWSPLHF TGTGCCAGCAGCTCGACAGGGGGATGGTCACCCCTCCACTTT
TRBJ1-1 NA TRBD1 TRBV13 CASSLRTGSTEAFF TGTGCCAGCAGCCTCCGGACAGGTAGCACTGAAGCTTTCTTT
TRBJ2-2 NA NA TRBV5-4 CASSLVGTGELFF TGTGCCAGCAGCTTGGTAGGGACCGGGGAGCTGTTTTTT
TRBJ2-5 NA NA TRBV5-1 CASSLEGGTVQETQYF TGCGCCAGCAGCTTGGAGGGAGGGACAGTCCAAGAGACCCAGTACTTC
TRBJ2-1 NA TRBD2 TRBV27 CASSSQIAGGRNEQFF TGTGCCAGCAGTTCACAGATAGCGGGGGGCCGCAATGAGCAGTTCTTC
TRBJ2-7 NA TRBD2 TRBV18 CASSPGLAGAYEQYF TGTGCCAGCTCCCCCGGGCTAGCGGGGGCCTACGAGCAGTACTTC
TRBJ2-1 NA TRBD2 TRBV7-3 CASSLTSGGYNEQFF TGTGCCAGCAGCTTGACTAGCGGGGGGTACAATGAGCAGTTCTTC